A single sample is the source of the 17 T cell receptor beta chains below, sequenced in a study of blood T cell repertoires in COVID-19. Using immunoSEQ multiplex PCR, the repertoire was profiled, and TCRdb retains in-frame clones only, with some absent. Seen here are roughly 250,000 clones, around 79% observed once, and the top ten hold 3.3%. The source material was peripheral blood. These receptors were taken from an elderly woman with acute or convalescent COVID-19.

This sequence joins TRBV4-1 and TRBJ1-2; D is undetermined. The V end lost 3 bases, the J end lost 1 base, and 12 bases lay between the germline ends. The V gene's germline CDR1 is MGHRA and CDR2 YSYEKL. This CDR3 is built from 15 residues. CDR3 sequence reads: CASSQAPGSNYGYTF. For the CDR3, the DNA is TGCGCCAGCAGCCAGGCCCCCGGGAGTAACTATGGCTACACCTTC.

The DNA for the CDR3 is TGTGCCCACAACGGGCCGGACAGGGGGAACTATGGCTACACCTTC. Its protein is CAHNGPDRGNYGYTF. This rearrangement joins TRBV6-5 to TRBJ1-2, with 10 nucleotides matching TRBD1. CDR1 MNHEY and CDR2 SVGAGI come from the germline V gene. This CDR3 has 15 residues. After removal of 11 bases from V and 2 bases from J, the junction contained 11 bases not matched to a gene.

The chain's CDR3 is CASSLQLAGSLVTDTQYF. In DNA form, the CDR3 reads TGCGCCAGCAGCTTGCAACTAGCGGGATCTTTGGTGACAGATACGCAGTATTTT. The V gene is TRBV5-1, the J gene TRBJ2-3, with 10 positions matching TRBD2. The CDR3 is 18 residues long. Germline V lookup: CDR1 SGHRS, CDR2 YFSETQ. Trimming cost V 1 base and J 3 bases; bases outside gene matches: 11.

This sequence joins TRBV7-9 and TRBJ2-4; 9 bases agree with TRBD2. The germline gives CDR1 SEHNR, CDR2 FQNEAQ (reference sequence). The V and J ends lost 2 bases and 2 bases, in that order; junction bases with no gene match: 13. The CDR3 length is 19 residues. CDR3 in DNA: TGTGCCAGCAGCTTATCTAAGGGTGGAGCGGGAGGATCCAAAAACATTCAGTACTTC. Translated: CASSLSKGGAGGSKNIQYF.

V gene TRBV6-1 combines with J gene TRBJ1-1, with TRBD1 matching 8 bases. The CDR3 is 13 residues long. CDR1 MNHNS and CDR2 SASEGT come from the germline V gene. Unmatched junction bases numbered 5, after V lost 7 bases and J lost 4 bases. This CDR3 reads CASNGQGTTEAFF. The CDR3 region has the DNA TGTGCCAGCAATGGACAGGGTACCACTGAAGCTTTCTTT.

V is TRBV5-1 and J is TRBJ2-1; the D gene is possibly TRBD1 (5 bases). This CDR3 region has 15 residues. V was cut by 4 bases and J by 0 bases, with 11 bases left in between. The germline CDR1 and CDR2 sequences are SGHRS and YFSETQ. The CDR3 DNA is TGCGCCAGCAGCCAGCAGGGTAACTCCTACAATGAGCAGTTCTTC. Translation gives CASSQQGNSYNEQFF.

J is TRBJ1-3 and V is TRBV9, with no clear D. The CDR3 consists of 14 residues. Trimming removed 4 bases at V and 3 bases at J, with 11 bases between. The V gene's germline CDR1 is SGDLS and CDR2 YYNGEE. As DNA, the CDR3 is TGTGCCAGCAGCACCCACAGTGGTGGAAACACCATATATTTT. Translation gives CASSTHSGGNTIYF.

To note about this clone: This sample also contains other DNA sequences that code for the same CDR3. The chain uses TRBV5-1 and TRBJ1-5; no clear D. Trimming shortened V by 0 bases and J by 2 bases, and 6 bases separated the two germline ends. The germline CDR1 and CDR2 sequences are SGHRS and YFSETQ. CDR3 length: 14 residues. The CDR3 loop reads CASSLGGGNQPQHF. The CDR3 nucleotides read TGCGCCAGCAGCTTGGGCGGCGGCAATCAGCCCCAGCATTTT. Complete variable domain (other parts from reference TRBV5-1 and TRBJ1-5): KAGVTQTPRYLIKTRGQQVTLSCSPISGHRSVSWYQQTPGQGLQFLFEYFSETQRNKGNFPGRFSGRQFSNSRSEMNVSTLELGDSALYLCASSLGGGNQPQHFGDGTRLSIL.

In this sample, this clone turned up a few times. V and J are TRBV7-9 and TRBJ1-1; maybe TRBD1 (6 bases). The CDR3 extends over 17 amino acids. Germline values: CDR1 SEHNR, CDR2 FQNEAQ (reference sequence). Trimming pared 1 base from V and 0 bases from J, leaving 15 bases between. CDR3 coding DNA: TGTGCCAGCAGCTTAGGATTGAACAGGGCCTTGAACACTGAAGCTTTCTTT. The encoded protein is CASSLGLNRALNTEAFF.

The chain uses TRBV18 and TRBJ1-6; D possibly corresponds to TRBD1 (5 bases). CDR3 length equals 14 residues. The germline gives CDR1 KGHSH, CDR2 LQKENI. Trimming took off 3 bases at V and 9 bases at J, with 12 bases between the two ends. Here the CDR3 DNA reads TGTGCCAGCTCACCTCAAGGGGTTGGTTCACCCCTCCACTTT. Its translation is CASSPQGVGSPLHF.

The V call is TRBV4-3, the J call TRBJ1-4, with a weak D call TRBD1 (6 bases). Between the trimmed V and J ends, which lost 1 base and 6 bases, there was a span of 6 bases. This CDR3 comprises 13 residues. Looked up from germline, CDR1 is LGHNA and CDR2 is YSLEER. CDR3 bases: TGCGCCAGCAGCCAAGCAGGGGATGAAAAACTGTTTTTT. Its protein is CASSQAGDEKLFF.

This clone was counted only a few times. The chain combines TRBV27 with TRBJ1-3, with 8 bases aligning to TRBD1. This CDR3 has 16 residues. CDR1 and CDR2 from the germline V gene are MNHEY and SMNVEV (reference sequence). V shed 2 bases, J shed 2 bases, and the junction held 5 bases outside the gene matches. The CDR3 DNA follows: TGTGCCAGCAGTTTAACAATGACAGGGGCTGGAAACACCATATATTTT. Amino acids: CASSLTMTGAGNTIYF.

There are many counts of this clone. In DNA, the CDR3 is TGTGCCACCGCCCCCGAACAGGGTTGGACTGAAGCTTTCTTT. It translates to CATAPEQGWTEAFF. The V and J genes are TRBV15 and TRBJ1-1; possible D gene TRBD1, 6 bases. Germline CDR1 and CDR2: LNHNV and YYDKDF (reference sequence). The CDR3 totals 14 residues. The V end lost 8 bases, the J end lost 5 bases, and 18 bases lay between the germline ends.

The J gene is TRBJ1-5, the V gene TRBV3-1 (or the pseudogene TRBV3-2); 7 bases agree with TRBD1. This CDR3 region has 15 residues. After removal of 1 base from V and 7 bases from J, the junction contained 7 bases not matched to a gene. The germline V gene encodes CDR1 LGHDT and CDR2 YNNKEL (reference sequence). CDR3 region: CASSQGGLTGQPQHF. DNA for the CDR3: TGTGCCAGCAGCCAAGGAGGCCTGACAGGGCAGCCCCAGCATTTT.

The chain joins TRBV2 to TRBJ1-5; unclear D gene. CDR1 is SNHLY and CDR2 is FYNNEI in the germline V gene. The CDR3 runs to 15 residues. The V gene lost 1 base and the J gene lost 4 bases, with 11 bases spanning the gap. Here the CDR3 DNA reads TGTGCCAGCAGTGAAGGAGGCAGGAGGAATCAGCCCCAGCATTTT. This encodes CASSEGGRRNQPQHF.

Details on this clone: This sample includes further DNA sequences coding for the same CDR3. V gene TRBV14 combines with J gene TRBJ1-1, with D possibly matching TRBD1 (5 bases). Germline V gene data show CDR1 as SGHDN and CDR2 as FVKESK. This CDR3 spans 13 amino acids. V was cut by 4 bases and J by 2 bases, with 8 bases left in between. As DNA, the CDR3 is TGTGCCAGCAGCCGCGACAGAAACACTGAAGCTTTCTTT. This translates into CASSRDRNTEAFF.

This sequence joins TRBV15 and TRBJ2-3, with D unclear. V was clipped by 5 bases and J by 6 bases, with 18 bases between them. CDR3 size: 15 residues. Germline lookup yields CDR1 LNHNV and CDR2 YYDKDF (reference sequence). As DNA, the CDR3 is TGTGCCACCAGCGCCTTGAGTCTTGCGGCGGATACGCAGTATTTT. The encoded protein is CATSALSLAADTQYF.